These 19 T cell receptor beta chains originate from one sample sequenced in a study of shared clonotypes between healthy human individuals. The data were produced by immunoSEQ multiplex PCR, yet TCRdb's version contains in-frame clones alone and is incomplete. The sample contains over 400,000 clones, around 80% of which appear only once. The sequenced sample was PBMCs. These receptors were taken from a woman between 40 and 55 years old in good health. Some clones in this sample may be carry-over from other donors' samples.

The chain carries TRBV21-1 and TRBJ2-7; the table gives TRBD1 as D, unverified against the DNA. TRBV21-1 is a pseudogene locus. The CDR3 covers 20 residues. CDR3 sequence (DNA): TGTGCCAGCAGCAAAAGGGGCACCTCCGGGCAATTCAGGGCGTCCTACGAGCAGTACTTC. Translation: CASSKRGTSGQFRASYEQYF.

Worth noting for this clone: A read error is the likely source, as a far larger clone sits one nucleotide away. The chain has TRBV29-1 and TRBJ1-5; D possibly corresponds to TRBD1 (5 bases). V dropped 6 bases and J dropped 0 bases, with 12 bases sitting between them. The CDR3 runs 14 residues. The germline gives CDR1 SQVTM, CDR2 ANQGSEA. Written as DNA, the CDR3 is TGCAGCGTAGCCGCGGACATTAGCAATCAGCCCCAGCATTTT. The encoded protein is CSVAADISNQPQHF. The full variable domain, in which reference TRBV29-1 and TRBJ1-5 provide the parts outside the CDR3, is SAVISQKPSRDICQRGTSLTIQCQVDSQVTMMFWYRQQPGQSLTLIATANQGSEATYESGFVIDKFPISRPNLTFSTLTVSNMSPEDSSIYLCSVAADISNQPQHFGDGTRLSIL.

This sequence joins TRBV12-5 and TRBJ2-7; a weak D match, TRBD1 (5 bases). This CDR3 contains 12 residues. Germline V gene data show CDR1 as LGHNT and CDR2 as FRNRAP. V lost 6 bases, J lost 3 bases, and 9 bases lay in between. For the CDR3, the DNA is TGTGCTAGTGGCAAAGACAGCTACGAGCAGTACTTC. Amino acids: CASGKDSYEQYF.

The rearrangement joins TRBV7-2 to TRBJ2-2; D gene unclear. Per the germline V gene, CDR1 is SGHTA and CDR2 is FQGNSA. With 2 bases removed from V and 1 base from J, the gap between germline ends came to 14 bases. The CDR3 length is 17 residues. CDR3 DNA: TGTGCCAGCAGCTTAAAGTTAGGTCACGTGAACACCGGGGAGCTGTTTTTT. Translated: CASSLKLGHVNTGELFF.

V usage is TRBV30 and J usage is TRBJ2-1; TRBD2 matches 8 bases. Germline V gives CDR1 GTSNPN, CDR2 SVGIG (reference sequence). The V and J ends lost 1 base and 0 bases, in that order; junction bases with no gene match: 5. The length of the CDR3 is 16 residues. CDR3 in amino acids: CAWSATLADSYNEQFF. CDR3 nucleotide sequence: TGTGCCTGGAGTGCTACACTAGCGGACTCCTACAATGAGCAGTTCTTC.

The table lists this clone with a few counts. The chain couples TRBV28 to TRBJ2-5, with D maybe TRBD2 (5 bases). V lost 3 bases and J 3 bases, leaving 11 bases between the germline ends. The CDR3 sequence is 14 residues long. CDR1 is MDHEN, CDR2 SYDVKM, per germline. The DNA of the CDR3 is TGTGCCAGCAGTTTCCTCGGGATAGAAGAGACCCAGTACTTC. This codes for CASSFLGIEETQYF.

The rearrangement links TRBV7-9 to TRBJ2-1; unclear D gene. The CDR3 spans 17 residues. V lost 0 bases and J 0 bases, leaving 12 bases between the germline ends. In germline, CDR1 is SEHNR, CDR2 FQNEAQ (reference sequence). CDR3 amino acids: CASSLADTADSYNEQFF. CDR3 sequence (DNA): TGTGCCAGCAGCTTAGCGGATACAGCCGACTCCTACAATGAGCAGTTCTTC.

This clone has just one count. The chain combines TRBV20-1 with TRBJ2-5; TRBD1 might be the D (5 bases). Germline V CDR1 and CDR2: DFQATT, SNEGSKA (reference sequence). The CDR3 totals 11 residues. Trimming stripped 4 bases from V and 4 bases from J, with 7 bases between. CDR3 residues: CSAKGRETQYF. CDR3 in DNA: TGCAGTGCTAAGGGGCGAGAGACCCAGTACTTC.

The chain uses TRBV6-4 and TRBJ2-2; no clear D. V gave up 2 bases and J gave up 0 bases, with 7 bases separating them. Germline assignment: CDR1 MRHNA and CDR2 SNTAGT. There are 15 residues in the CDR3. CDR3 DNA sequence: TGTGCCAGCAGTGACCGGCCCGCGAACACCGGGGAGCTGTTTTTT. Its protein is CASSDRPANTGELFF.

The V and J genes are TRBV21-1 and TRBJ2-6; the tabulated D call, TRBD1, remains unverified against the DNA. TRBV21-1 is recorded as a pseudogene. The CDR3 is made up of 20 amino acids. CDR3: CASSIEPLGQGSSGANVLTF. The CDR3 DNA is TGTGCCAGCAGCATAGAACCCCTAGGACAGGGCTCCTCTGGGGCCAACGTCCTGACTTTC.

The rearrangement joins TRBV5-1 to TRBJ1-2, with D tentatively TRBD1 (6 bases). Germline V gene lookup returns CDR1 SGHRS and CDR2 YFSETQ. V shed 4 bases and J shed 0 bases, with 19 bases lying between them. The CDR3 runs to 17 residues. The CDR3 region has the DNA TGCGCCAGCAGCACCACAGGGTCCCCCTTTGCTAACTATGGCTACACCTTC. Translating it yields CASSTTGSPFANYGYTF.

The chain uses TRBV11-3 and TRBJ2-3, with TRBD2 matching 7 bases. Trimming removed 1 base from V and 1 base from J; junction bases left unmatched: 8. Germline assignment: CDR1 SGHNT and CDR2 YENEEA. The CDR3 covers 17 residues. CDR3 DNA: TGTGCCAGCAGCTTAGGTGGGGGGGGACTCCGCACAGATACGCAGTATTTT. Amino acid sequence: CASSLGGGGLRTDTQYF.

The rearrangement uses TRBV4-3 and TRBJ1-1, with 7 bases that match TRBD1. The CDR3 contains 14 residues. V shed 7 bases and J 1 base; nucleotides not matched to a gene: 6. Looked up from germline, CDR1 is LGHNA and CDR2 is YSLEER. The CDR3 here is CASTPHRGNTEAFF. CDR3 nucleotides: TGCGCCAGCACGCCTCACAGGGGGAACACTGAAGCTTTCTTT.

This CDR3 reads CASSQAGRGTEAFF. The CDR3 DNA is TGTGCCAGCTCACAGGCTGGGAGGGGCACTGAAGCTTTCTTT. The J gene is TRBJ1-1, the V gene TRBV18; weak D call: TRBD1 (5 bases). The CDR3 sequence is 14 residues long. Germline V gene lookup returns CDR1 KGHSH and CDR2 LQKENI. The ends were cut back, 4 bases at V and 4 bases at J, with 13 bases in the middle.

This clone showed up just a few times. The genes are TRBV7-3 and TRBJ1-5; 7 bases agree with TRBD1. From germline, CDR1 is SGHTA and CDR2 FQGTGA. The junction had 9 bases not matched to a gene; V was cut back by 1 base and J by 6 bases. The CDR3 length is 16 residues. The CDR3 region is CASSLICQGVGQPQHF. CDR3 DNA sequence: TGTGCCAGCAGCTTAATATGCCAGGGGGTTGGTCAGCCCCAGCATTTT.

To note about this clone: At the DNA level, this CDR3 is encoded by other sequences in the same sample as well. The V and J genes are TRBV4-1 and TRBJ1-5; D gene unclear. Germline lookup yields CDR1 MGHRA and CDR2 YSYEKL. Trimming removed 0 bases from V and 2 bases from J, with 11 bases in between. This CDR3 is built from 16 residues. The CDR3 nucleotides read TGCGCCAGCAGCCAAGATTTGGCAGGACGCAATCAGCCCCAGCATTTT. The encoded protein is CASSQDLAGRNQPQHF.

This chain connects TRBV6-6 to TRBJ2-7; D is ambiguous. V lost 6 bases and J 9 bases, leaving 12 bases between the germline ends. The CDR3 runs 11 residues. The germline gives CDR1 MNHNY, CDR2 SVGAGI (reference sequence). In nucleotides, the CDR3 is TGTGCCAGCAGCGACCCTCTAGGGCAGTACTTC. Its translation: CASSDPLGQYF.

The chain uses TRBV10-3 and TRBJ2-7; D is undetermined. The CDR3 runs to 15 residues. Germline CDR1 is ENHRY and CDR2 is SYGVKD. V was clipped by 2 bases and J by 0 bases, with 11 bases between them. The CDR3 DNA follows: TGTGCCATCAGTGAGCTTGAACTCAGCTCCTACGAGCAGTACTTC. Translated, it gives CAISELELSSYEQYF.

This clone occurred once. The chain recombines TRBV19 with TRBJ2-7, with 13 bases identical to TRBD2. Germline lookup yields CDR1 LNHDA and CDR2 SQIVND (reference sequence). J was trimmed by 2 bases and V by 8 bases; bases with no gene match: 6. There are 15 residues in the CDR3. The CDR3 coding sequence is TGTGCCAGTGGGAGGGGGACTAGCGGGGCCTACGAGCAGTACTTC. Translated: CASGRGTSGAYEQYF.